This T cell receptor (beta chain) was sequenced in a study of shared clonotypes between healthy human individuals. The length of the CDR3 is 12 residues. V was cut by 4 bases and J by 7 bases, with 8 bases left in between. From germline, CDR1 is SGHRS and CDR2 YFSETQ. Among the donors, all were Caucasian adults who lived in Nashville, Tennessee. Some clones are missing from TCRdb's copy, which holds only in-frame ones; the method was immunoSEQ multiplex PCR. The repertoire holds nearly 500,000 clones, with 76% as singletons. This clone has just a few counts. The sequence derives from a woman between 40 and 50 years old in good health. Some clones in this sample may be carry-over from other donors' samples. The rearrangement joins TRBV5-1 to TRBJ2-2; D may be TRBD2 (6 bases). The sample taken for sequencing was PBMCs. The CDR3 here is CASSLAHGELFF. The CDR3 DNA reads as TGCGCCAGCAGCCTAGCGCACGGGGAGCTGTTTTTT.